This is a list of T cell receptor beta chains from one sample in a study of T-cell reconstitution after alpha-beta-depleted transplantation in children. TCRdb re-derived calls from the PCR reads in MiXCR, one entry per CDR3 protein. This table has hundreds of thousands of distinct CDR3 sequences, over 10% appearing once. The sequencing here drew on PBMCs, taken before TCRalphabeta/CD19-depleted stem cell transplant. The receptors derive from a girl aged 2 to 9 with congenital amegakaryocytic thrombocytopenia, due to receive a stem cell transplant. The CDR3 runs from the conserved cysteine through the conserved F or W. The order of the fields is J gene, clone size, D gene, V gene, CDR3 DNA, CDR3 protein. The D gene is left open where the match is weak. Clone size appears in some rows only: once, few, many, or a class for an expanded clone.

>TRBJ2-3|many|TRBD2|TRBV18
TGTGCCAGCAGCCCTAGCGGGAGGACAGATACGCAGTATTTT
CASSPSGRTDTQYF
>TRBJ2-1|many|.|TRBV6-5
TGTGCCAGCACGGCTTACAATGAGCAGTTCTTC
CASTAYNEQFF
>TRBJ2-7|.|TRBD2|TRBV7-2
TGTGCCAGCAGCTCCGCCGGACTAGCGGGATTCTACGAGCAGTACTTC
CASSSAGLAGFYEQYF
>TRBJ2-3|.|.|TRBV29-1
TGCAGCGTTGAAGGGTCTGGACTCACCACAGATACGCAGTATTTT
CSVEGSGLTTDTQYF
>TRBJ2-7|few|TRBD2|TRBV3-1
TGTGCCAGCAGCCAAGATTTCGGGGGGTCCTCCTACGAGCAGTACTTC
CASSQDFGGSSYEQYF
>TRBJ1-3|many|.|TRBV20-1
TGCAGTGCTAGAGATGCGGGGTACTCTGGAAACACCATATATTTT
CSARDAGYSGNTIYF
>TRBJ2-7|many|TRBD2|TRBV10-2
TGCGCCAGCAGCCGGGAGGCACTCTACGAGCAGTACTTC
CASSREALYEQYF
>TRBJ1-2|.|.|TRBV7-8
TGTGCCAGCAGCGAACGGGTTGCACCGAGTAACTATGGCTACACCTTC
CASSERVAPSNYGYTF
>TRBJ2-1|.|.|TRBV12-3/TRBV12-4
TGTGCCAGCAGTTTTGGGGGGCGGGAAGAGCAGTTCTTC
CASSFGGREEQFF
>TRBJ1-3|many|.|TRBV20-1
TGCAGTGCTACAGGGCCCTACTCTGGAAACACCATATATTTT
CSATGPYSGNTIYF
>TRBJ2-2|many|TRBD2|TRBV28
TGTGCCAGCAGTTTGTATCCCCCAGCTAGCGGGAGGAAGGCCGGGGAGCTGTTTTTT
CASSLYPPASGRKAGELFF
>TRBJ2-1|many|TRBD2|TRBV5-1
TGCGCCAGCAGCTTTATAGCGGGAGAGGGGGACAATGAGCAGTTCTTC
CASSFIAGEGDNEQFF
>TRBJ2-5|many|.|TRBV5-1
TGCGCCAGCAGCTGGGGGGGCGAGACCCAGTACTTC
CASSWGGETQYF
>TRBJ1-2|many|.|TRBV20-1
TGCAGTGCTGCCGGGGGCTATGGCTACACCTTC
CSAAGGYGYTF
>TRBJ2-1|.|.|TRBV27
TGTGCCAGCAGTTCGGAGGGCGGTGGTCCCCATTACAATGAGCAGTTCTTC
CASSSEGGGPHYNEQFF
>TRBJ1-1|many|.|TRBV7-9
TGTGCCAGCAGCCAAACCTGGGACCGTGAAGCTTTCTTT
CASSQTWDREAFF
>TRBJ1-2|many|.|TRBV5-5
TGTGCCAGCAGCTTCGAGGGGAGCTATGGCTACACCTTC
CASSFEGSYGYTF
>TRBJ1-4|.|.|TRBV20-1
TGCAGTGCCTCTTCCTGGCCAACTAATGAAAAACTGTTTTTT
CSASSWPTNEKLFF
>TRBJ2-7|many|.|TRBV27
TGTGCCAGCAGTTTAGACGTCACCCTTAACGACGAGCAGTACTTC
CASSLDVTLNDEQYF
>TRBJ1-1|few|.|TRBV25-1
TGTGCCAGCGTGGGGGAGGGGTACACTGAAGCTTTCTTT
CASVGEGYTEAFF
>TRBJ2-1|many|TRBD2|TRBV20-1
TGCAGTGCTAGAGAGGTCCGGGGAGGGACCTACAATGAGCAGTTCTTC
CSAREVRGGTYNEQFF
>TRBJ2-1|many|.|TRBV11-3
TGTGCCAGCAGTTCGGCGGGGGCCCTCAATGAGCAGTTCTTC
CASSSAGALNEQFF
>TRBJ1-2|many|.|TRBV12-3/TRBV12-4
TGTGCCAGCAGTGTTTCCGCCAGGGGCCCAAACTATGGCTACACCTTC
CASSVSARGPNYGYTF
>TRBJ2-7|many|.|TRBV7-9
TGTGCCACCCAACCCGCCAGGGGTGATAGCGGGTCCTACGAGCAGTACTTC
CATQPARGDSGSYEQYF
>TRBJ2-3|few|.|TRBV7-6
TGTGCCAGCAGCTTATCTCTGACTCCAGATACGCAGTATTTT
CASSLSLTPDTQYF
>TRBJ2-5|many|TRBD2|TRBV29-1
TGCAGCTCTGGACTAGCGGGAGGAGAGACCCAGTACTTC
CSSGLAGGETQYF
>TRBJ2-7|.|.|TRBV5-1
TGCGCCAGCAGCCCGGACGGACTTCTATTCTCCTACGAGCAGTACTTC
CASSPDGLLFSYEQYF
>TRBJ2-1|many|.|TRBV24-1
TGTGCCACCAGTGTCAGAGAAAGCTCCTACAATGAGCAGTTCTTC
CATSVRESSYNEQFF
>TRBJ2-2|few|.|TRBV7-9
TGTGCCAGCAGCCGAGCGTGGGCGGGAACCGGCACCGGGGAGCTGTTTTTT
CASSRAWAGTGTGELFF
>TRBJ2-1|many|.|TRBV28
TGTGCCAGCAGTTCCTCCGTGGGGCAGTTCTTC
CASSSSVGQFF
>TRBJ2-3|.|.|TRBV12-3/TRBV12-4
TGTGCCAGCAGTCCCTCCCCGGCGGGGGATACGCAGTATTTT
CASSPSPAGDTQYF
>TRBJ2-2|.|TRBD2|TRBV19
TGTGCCAGTAGTACATTAGCGGGAGCAGTCGGGGAGCTGTTTTTT
CASSTLAGAVGELFF
>TRBJ2-1|.|.|TRBV7-9
TGTGCCAGCAGGGTCACCGAGCAGTTCTTC
CASRVTEQFF
>TRBJ2-3|.|.|TRBV3-1
TGTGCCAGGGGGGGAGCTTCGGATACGCAGTATTTT
CARGGASDTQYF
>TRBJ1-1|few|.|TRBV10-3
TGTGCCATCCGAGCATCGGACACTGAAGCTTTCTTT
CAIRASDTEAFF
>TRBJ2-7|few|.|TRBV25-1
TGTGCCAGCAGTGCACAGGGTATCGACGAGCAGTACTTC
CASSAQGIDEQYF
>TRBJ1-1|many|.|TRBV5-1
TGCGCCAGCAGCCCCCTTGGAGCACACACAGGGATCCACACTGAAGCTTTCTTT
CASSPLGAHTGIHTEAFF
>TRBJ2-1|many|.|TRBV20-1
TGCAGTGCTAGCGGCGGGACCTACAATGAGCAGTTCTTC
CSASGGTYNEQFF
>TRBJ1-2|many|.|TRBV20-1
TGCAGTGCTAGCAACTCACCATCGGTAGGCTATGGCTACACCTTC
CSASNSPSVGYGYTF
>TRBJ1-3|many|TRBD1|TRBV10-3
TGTGCCATCAGTTATGAGACAGGGCTGAGTGGAAACACCATATATTTT
CAISYETGLSGNTIYF
>TRBJ2-1|many|TRBD2|TRBV5-1
TGCGCCAGCAGCTTAAGGACTAGCGGGTTTTACAATGAGCAGTTCTTC
CASSLRTSGFYNEQFF
>TRBJ1-2|.|.|TRBV7-9
TGTGCCAGCAGCTTAGGATTGAGCGGACAGTATGGCTACACCTTC
CASSLGLSGQYGYTF
>TRBJ2-3|few|.|TRBV6-2/TRBV6-3
TGTGCCAGCAGGGATGAGCCTGCTGCAGATACGCAGTATTTT
CASRDEPAADTQYF
>TRBJ2-7|many|.|TRBV14
TGTGCCAGCAGCCAAGTTAATGGGGGCTACGAGCAGTACTTC
CASSQVNGGYEQYF
>TRBJ2-1|many|.|TRBV21-1
TGTGCCAGCAGCAAAGTAGTCGAAGCCCGCTACAGCTCCTACAATGAGCAGTTCTTC
CASSKVVEARYSSYNEQFF
>TRBJ2-7|many|.|TRBV5-1
TGCGCCAGCAGCTCCACCGGGACCGCTGTTTACGAGCAGTACTTC
CASSSTGTAVYEQYF
>TRBJ2-5|many|.|TRBV5-1
TGCGCCAGCACTCTTCGATCGAGACAAGAGACCCAGTACTTC
CASTLRSRQETQYF
>TRBJ2-7|many|.|TRBV20-1
TGCAGTGCTATGCCCGGACAAGCCTACGAGCAGTACTTC
CSAMPGQAYEQYF
>TRBJ2-3|many|.|TRBV5-1
TGCGCCAGCAGCTTGGTCTGGGGATGGGCAGATACGCAGTATTTT
CASSLVWGWADTQYF
>TRBJ2-7|.|.|TRBV7-6
TGTGCCAGCAGCTTCAGACTTGAAAGCTCCTACGAGCAGTACTTC
CASSFRLESSYEQYF
>TRBJ1-2|many|.|TRBV5-1
TGCGCCAGCAGCTTGGGGCAGGATAACTATGGCTACACCTTC
CASSLGQDNYGYTF
>TRBJ2-5|.|.|TRBV5-1
TGCGCCAGCCCGGGACGCAGCCAAGAGACCCAGTACTTC
CASPGRSQETQYF
>TRBJ2-2|many|.|TRBV20-1
TGCAGTGCTAGAGAGTTACTCCAGAACACCGGGGAGCTGTTTTTT
CSARELLQNTGELFF
>TRBJ2-3|many|.|TRBV12-3/TRBV12-4
TGTGCCAGCAGTTCCCGACTAGGGCCAGATACGCAGTATTTT
CASSSRLGPDTQYF